In this sample, the clone carrying this T cell receptor beta chain turned up a few times. What it binds is not known. This sample was taken from a study of T-cell memory formation after mild COVID-19. Whole-study context: TCR clusters largely stayed donor specific.

Study-level points and caveats: For second-wave clones that peaked at day 37, SARS-CoV-2 specificity went unverified. There was a balanced CD4/CD8 profile in clones contracting day 15 to 85, and later expanders leaned CD4+.

V gave up 0 bases and J gave up 15 bases, with 11 bases separating them. Germline CDR1 reads MNHNS; CDR2 reads SASEGT. The CDR3 consists of 12 residues. TCRdb analysed the 5' RACE reads with MiXCR anew, one entry per CDR3 protein. The sample has about 620,000 distinct CDR3 sequences, over 15% seen once. This clonotype was obtained from an adult woman who had mild COVID-19 (a few samples of this study predate the infection). Cell type and time point are not known. The chain joins TRBV6-1 to TRBJ1-4; D ambiguous. Sequenced sample: PBMCs or a T cell subset sorted from them (not recorded which). The CDR3 DNA is TGTGCCAGCAGTGAAGCGCATCGACGGGTGTTTTTT. This codes for CASSEAHRRVFF.